This TCR beta chain is drawn from a study of blood T cell repertoires in COVID-19. Study-wide context: The samples span acute and convalescent COVID-19 from the United States, Italy and Spain. Sources were T cells, B-cell-depleted T cells, or PBMCs; the material itself was cDNA or gDNA.

In the original analysis: Estimated nucleated cell counts came from reference gene primer amplification. This table comes from immunoSEQ multiplex PCR, and its TCRdb copy is limited to in-frame clones, with some not included. Clone size and V and J calls were adopted from that table, with D and trimming inferred from the DNA. Of over 100,000 clones in the sample, 75% to 90% are singletons; the top ten hold around 4.5%. In Seattle, patients joined the study during active infection and were tracked longitudinally. The count of this clone is one. CDR1 is LGHDT and CDR2 is YNNKEL in the germline V gene (reference sequence). V shed 4 bases, J shed 5 bases, and the junction held 5 bases outside the gene matches. The CDR3 extends over 14 amino acids.

The TCR sequence derives from a man in his fifties or sixties with COVID-19, enrolled during active disease. The chain carries TRBV3-1 (or the pseudogene TRBV3-2) and TRBJ1-2, with 9 nucleotides matching TRBD1. Sequenced input: peripheral blood. CDR3 DNA sequence: TGTGCCAGCAGCCGCTGGACAGGGGAGTATGGCTACACCTTC. Amino acids: CASSRWTGEYGYTF.